The entry below gives a single TCR beta chain sequence along with its context. Its matching antigen is unknown. The data were taken from a study of vaccination and CD4 T cells after COVID-19. Background on the study: SARS-CoV-2 was confirmed by nasal swab PCR; disease was mild in under ten, severe in one. The study enrolled six male and four female convalescents, two of whom were Hispanic.

The treatment is: approximately 9-day PBMC culture with coronavirus spike peptide pools or control peptides (ViraFEST assay). Whole-study findings and limits: Median SARS-CoV-2-reactive clonotype numbers went from 21 to 38; this increase was not significant.

V shed 6 bases and J shed 5 bases, with 17 bases lying between them. Germline assignment: CDR1 MNHEY and CDR2 SVGEGT. The CDR3 loop spans 15 amino acids. An Oncomine TCR Beta short-read assay was used to sequence the DNA from cultured CD4+ T cells. TCRdb called the PCR reads again in MiXCR, with one record for every CDR3 protein. The sample has approximately 13,000 distinct CDR3 sequences; 79% are singletons. Input material: CD4+ T cells from blood, cultured in vitro. The receptor was isolated from a human donor who had recovered from COVID-19. The V gene is TRBV6-2 or TRBV6-3, the J gene TRBJ1-5, with D hard to call. The DNA of the CDR3 is TGTGCCAGCAGACCTCAGGAAACTCTTTATCAGCCCCAGCATTTT. It codes for CASRPQETLYQPQHF.